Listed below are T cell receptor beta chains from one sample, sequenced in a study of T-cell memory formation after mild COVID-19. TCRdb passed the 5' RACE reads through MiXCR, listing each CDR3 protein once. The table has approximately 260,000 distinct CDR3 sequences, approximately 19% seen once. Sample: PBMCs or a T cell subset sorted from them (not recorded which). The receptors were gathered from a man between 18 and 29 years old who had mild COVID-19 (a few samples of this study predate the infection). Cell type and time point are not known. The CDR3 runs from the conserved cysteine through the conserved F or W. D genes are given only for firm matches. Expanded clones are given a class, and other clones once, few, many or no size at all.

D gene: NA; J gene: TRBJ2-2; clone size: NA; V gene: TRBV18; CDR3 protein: CASMDRRTGELFF; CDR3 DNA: TGTGCCAGTATGGACAGAAGAACCGGGGAGCTGTTTTTT
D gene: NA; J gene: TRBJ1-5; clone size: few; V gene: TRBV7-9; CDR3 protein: CASSYSGYQPQHF; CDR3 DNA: TGTGCCAGCAGCTATTCAGGGTATCAGCCCCAGCATTTT
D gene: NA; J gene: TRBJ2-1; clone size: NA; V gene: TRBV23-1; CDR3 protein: CAEKTNNEQFF; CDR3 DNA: TGCGCGGAGAAGACAAACAATGAGCAGTTCTTC
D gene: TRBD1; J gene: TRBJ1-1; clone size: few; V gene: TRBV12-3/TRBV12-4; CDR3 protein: CASAGGYTEAFF; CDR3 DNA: TGTGCCAGCGCAGGGGGCTACACTGAAGCTTTCTTT
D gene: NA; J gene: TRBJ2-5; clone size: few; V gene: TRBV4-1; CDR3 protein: CASSQDSGGETQYF; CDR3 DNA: TGCGCCAGCAGCCAAGATTCAGGAGGGGAGACCCAGTACTTC
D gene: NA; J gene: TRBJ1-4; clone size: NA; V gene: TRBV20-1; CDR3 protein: CSARGHDEKLFF; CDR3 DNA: TGCAGTGCTAGAGGTCATGATGAAAAACTGTTTTTT
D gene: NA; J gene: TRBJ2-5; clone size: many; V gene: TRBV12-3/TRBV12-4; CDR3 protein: CASSPRFVGETQYF; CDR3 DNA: TGTGCCAGCAGTCCCCGTTTTGTGGGGGAGACCCAGTACTTC
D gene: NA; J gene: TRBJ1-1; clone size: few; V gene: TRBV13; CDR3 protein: CASSLLRGPEAFF; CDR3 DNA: TGTGCCAGCAGCTTATTGAGGGGCCCTGAAGCTTTCTTT
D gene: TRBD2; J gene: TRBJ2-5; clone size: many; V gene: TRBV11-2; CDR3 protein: CASRSLAGGETQYF; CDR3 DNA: TGTGCCAGCAGGTCACTAGCGGGCGGGGAGACCCAGTACTTC
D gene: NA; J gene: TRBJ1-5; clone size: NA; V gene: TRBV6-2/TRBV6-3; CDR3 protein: CASSYTRKAEPQHF; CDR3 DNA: TGTGCCAGCAGTTACACCCGCAAAGCTGAGCCCCAGCATTTT